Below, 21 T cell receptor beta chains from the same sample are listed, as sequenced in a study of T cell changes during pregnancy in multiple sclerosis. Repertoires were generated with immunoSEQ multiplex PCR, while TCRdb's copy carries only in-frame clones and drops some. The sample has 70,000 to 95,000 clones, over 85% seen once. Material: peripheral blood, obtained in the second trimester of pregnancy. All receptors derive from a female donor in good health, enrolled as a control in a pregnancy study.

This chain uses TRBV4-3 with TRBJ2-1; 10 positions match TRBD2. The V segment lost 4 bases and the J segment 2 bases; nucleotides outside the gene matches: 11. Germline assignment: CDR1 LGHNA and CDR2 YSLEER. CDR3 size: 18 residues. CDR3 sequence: CASSPGWGLAGAYNEQFF. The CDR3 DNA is TGCGCCAGCAGCCCGGGTTGGGGGCTAGCGGGGGCCTACAATGAGCAGTTCTTC.

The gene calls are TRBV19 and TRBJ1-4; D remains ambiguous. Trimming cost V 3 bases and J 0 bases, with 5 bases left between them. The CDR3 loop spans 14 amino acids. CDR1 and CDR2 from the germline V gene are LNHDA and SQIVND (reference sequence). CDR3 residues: CASSISTTNEKLFF. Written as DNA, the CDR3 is TGTGCCAGTAGTATTTCCACAACTAATGAAAAACTGTTTTTT.

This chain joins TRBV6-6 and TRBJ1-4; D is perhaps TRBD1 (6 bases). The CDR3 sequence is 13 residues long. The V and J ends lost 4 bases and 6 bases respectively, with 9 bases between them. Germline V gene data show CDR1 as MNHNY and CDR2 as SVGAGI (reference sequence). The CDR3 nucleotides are TGTGCCAGCAGTTCCCGACAGGATGAAAAACTGTTTTTT. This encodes CASSSRQDEKLFF.

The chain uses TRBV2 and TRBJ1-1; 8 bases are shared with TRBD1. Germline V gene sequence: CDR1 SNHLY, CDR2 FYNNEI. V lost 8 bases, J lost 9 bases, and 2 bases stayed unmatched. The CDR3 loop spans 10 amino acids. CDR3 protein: CASGDRQAFF. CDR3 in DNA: TGTGCCAGCGGGGACAGGCAAGCTTTCTTT.

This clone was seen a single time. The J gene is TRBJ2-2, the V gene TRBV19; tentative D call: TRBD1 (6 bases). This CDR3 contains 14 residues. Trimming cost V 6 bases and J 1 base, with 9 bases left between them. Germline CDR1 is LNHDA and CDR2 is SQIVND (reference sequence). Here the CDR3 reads CASSSTGNTGELFF. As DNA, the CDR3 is TGTGCCAGTAGCTCGACAGGGAACACCGGGGAGCTGTTTTTT. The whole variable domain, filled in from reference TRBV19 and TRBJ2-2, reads DGGITQSPKYLFRKEGQNVTLSCEQNLNHDAMYWYRQDPGQGLRLIYYSQIVNDFQKGDIAEGYSVSREKKESFPLTVTSAQKNPTAFYLCASSSTGNTGELFFGEGSRLTVL.

CDR3 coding DNA: TGTGCTAGTGGAAAGCGGGACGGAGAGCACCAGAACACTGAAGCTTTCTTT. Protein sequence: CASGKRDGEHQNTEAFF. The chain recombines TRBV12-5 with TRBJ1-1, with D perhaps TRBD1 (5 bases). The CDR3 contains 17 residues. Germline values: CDR1 LGHNT, CDR2 FRNRAP. Trimming removed 6 bases from V and 1 base from J, with 21 bases in between.

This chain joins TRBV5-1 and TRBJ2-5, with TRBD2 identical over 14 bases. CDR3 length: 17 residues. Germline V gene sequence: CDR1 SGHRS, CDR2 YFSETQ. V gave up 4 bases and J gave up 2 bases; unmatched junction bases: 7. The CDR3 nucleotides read TGCGCCAGCAGCGGCGGACTAGCGGGGGGAGTACAAGAGACCCAGTACTTC. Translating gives CASSGGLAGGVQETQYF.

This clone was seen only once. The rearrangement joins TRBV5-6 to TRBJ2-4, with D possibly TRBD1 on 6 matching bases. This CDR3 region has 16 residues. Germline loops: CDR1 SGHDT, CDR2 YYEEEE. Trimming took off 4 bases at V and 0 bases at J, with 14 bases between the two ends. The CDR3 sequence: CASSTTGTPAKNIQYF. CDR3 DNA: TGTGCCAGCAGCACAACAGGGACCCCAGCCAAAAACATTCAGTACTTC.

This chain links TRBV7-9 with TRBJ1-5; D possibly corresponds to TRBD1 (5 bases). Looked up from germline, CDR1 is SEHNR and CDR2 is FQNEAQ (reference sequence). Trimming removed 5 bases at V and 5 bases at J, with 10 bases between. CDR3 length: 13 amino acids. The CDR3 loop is CASSLTGDQPQHF. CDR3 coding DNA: TGTGCCAGCAGCCTCACAGGTGATCAGCCCCAGCATTTT.

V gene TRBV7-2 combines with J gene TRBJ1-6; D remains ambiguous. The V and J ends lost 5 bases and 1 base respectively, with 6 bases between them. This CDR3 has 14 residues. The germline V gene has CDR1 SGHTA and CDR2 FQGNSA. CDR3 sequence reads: CASSPVSYNSPLHF. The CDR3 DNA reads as TGTGCCAGCAGCCCGGTATCCTATAATTCACCCCTCCACTTT.

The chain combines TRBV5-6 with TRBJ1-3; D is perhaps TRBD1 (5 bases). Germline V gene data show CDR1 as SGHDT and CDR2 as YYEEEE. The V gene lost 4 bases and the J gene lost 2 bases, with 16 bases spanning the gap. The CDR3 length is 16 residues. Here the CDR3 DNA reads TGTGCCAGCAGCCTTATACGGGGGACTACTGGAAACACCATATATTTT. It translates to CASSLIRGTTGNTIYF.

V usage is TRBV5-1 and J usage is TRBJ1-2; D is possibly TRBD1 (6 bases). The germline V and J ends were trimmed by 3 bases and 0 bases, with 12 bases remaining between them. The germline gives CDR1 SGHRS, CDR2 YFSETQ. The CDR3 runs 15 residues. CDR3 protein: CASSSGQPPNYGYTF. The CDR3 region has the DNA TGCGCCAGCAGCTCCGGACAGCCCCCTAACTATGGCTACACCTTC.

CDR3 residues: CASSFDRANQPQHF. The CDR3 DNA follows: TGTGCCAGCAGTTTCGACAGGGCCAATCAGCCCCAGCATTTT. The chain is built from TRBV27 and TRBJ1-5; 7 nucleotides line up with TRBD1. The CDR3 covers 14 residues. V trimming: 3 bases; J trimming: 3 bases; junction bases outside the gene matches: 2. Germline V gene lookup returns CDR1 MNHEY and CDR2 SMNVEV (reference sequence).

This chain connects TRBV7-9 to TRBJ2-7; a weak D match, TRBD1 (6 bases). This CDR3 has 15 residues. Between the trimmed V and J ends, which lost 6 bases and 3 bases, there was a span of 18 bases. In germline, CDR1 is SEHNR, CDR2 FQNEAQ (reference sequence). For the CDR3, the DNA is TGTGCCAGCAGTCCGCCCACAGGGATTTACTACGAGCAGTACTTC. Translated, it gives CASSPPTGIYYEQYF.

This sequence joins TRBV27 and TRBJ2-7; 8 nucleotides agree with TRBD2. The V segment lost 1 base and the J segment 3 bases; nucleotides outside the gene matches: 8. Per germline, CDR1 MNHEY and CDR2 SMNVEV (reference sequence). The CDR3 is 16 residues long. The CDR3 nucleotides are TGTGCCAGCAGTTTATTGGGTAGCGGGGTTGGCTACGAGCAGTACTTC. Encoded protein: CASSLLGSGVGYEQYF.

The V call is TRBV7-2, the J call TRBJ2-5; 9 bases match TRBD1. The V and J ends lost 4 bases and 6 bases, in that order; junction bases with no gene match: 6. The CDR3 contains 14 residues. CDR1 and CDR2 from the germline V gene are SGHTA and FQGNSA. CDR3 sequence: CASSSTGGVKTQYF. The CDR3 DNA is TGTGCCAGCAGCTCAACAGGGGGCGTGAAGACCCAGTACTTC.

In DNA form, the CDR3 reads TGTGCCAGCATTATGGGGACAGCCTACGAGCAGTACTTC. This translates into CASIMGTAYEQYF. This chain links TRBV6-6 with TRBJ2-7; TRBD1 matches 7 bases. The CDR3 consists of 13 residues. Germline V gives CDR1 MNHNY, CDR2 SVGAGI (reference sequence). The J segment lost 2 bases and the V segment lost 7 bases, leaving 5 bases of the junction unmatched.

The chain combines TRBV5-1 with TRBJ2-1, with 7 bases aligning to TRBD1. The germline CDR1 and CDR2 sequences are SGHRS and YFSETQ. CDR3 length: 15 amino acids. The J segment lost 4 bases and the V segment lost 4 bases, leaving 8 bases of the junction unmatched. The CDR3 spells CASSGGDRVYNEQFF. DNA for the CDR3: TGCGCCAGCAGCGGAGGAGACAGGGTGTACAATGAGCAGTTCTTC.

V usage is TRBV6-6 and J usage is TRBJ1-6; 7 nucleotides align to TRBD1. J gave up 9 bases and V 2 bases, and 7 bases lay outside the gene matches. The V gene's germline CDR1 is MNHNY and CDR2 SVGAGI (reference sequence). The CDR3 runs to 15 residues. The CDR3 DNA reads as TGTGCCAGCAGTTACGGACAGGCGGACACTTCACCCCTCCACTTT. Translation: CASSYGQADTSPLHF.

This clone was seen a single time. The CDR3 nucleotides are TGTGCCAGCAGCTTAGTACAGCAAGAGACCCAGTACTTC. The encoded protein is CASSLVQQETQYF. The chain uses TRBV7-2 and TRBJ2-5; D is uncertain. From germline, CDR1 is SGHTA and CDR2 FQGNSA. The germline V and J ends were trimmed by 1 base and 2 bases, with 5 bases remaining between them. The CDR3 extends over 13 amino acids.

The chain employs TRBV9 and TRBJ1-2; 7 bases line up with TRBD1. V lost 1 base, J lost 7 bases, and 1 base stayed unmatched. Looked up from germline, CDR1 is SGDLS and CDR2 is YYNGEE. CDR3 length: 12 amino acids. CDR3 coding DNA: TGTGCCAGCAGCGTACAGGGGGGTGGCTACACCTTC. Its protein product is CASSVQGGGYTF.